This T cell receptor beta chain was captured by sequencing in a study of a mutant IDH1 vaccine in newly diagnosed glioma. Only in-frame clones appear in the TCRdb table, and some are missing; sequencing was by immunoSEQ multiplex PCR. The sample has about 50,000 clones, approximately 75% seen once. The time point is: week 47, end of study. Doses of 300 ug of mutant IDH1 20-mer peptide were given with topical imiquimod. Points on this clone: Its matching antigen is unknown.

This receptor was obtained from a man between 50 and 59 years old with glioma. The sample consisted of PBMCs, taken from a glioma patient whose treatment included an IDH1 peptide vaccine.

CDR3 protein: CASSYSPRDRNSPLHF. In DNA, the CDR3 is TGTGCCAGCAGTTACTCACCCCGGGACAGAAATTCACCCCTCCACTTT. The V and J genes are TRBV6-5 and TRBJ1-6; TRBD1 agrees at 7 bases. The CDR3 contains 16 residues. After removal of 0 bases from V and 7 bases from J, the junction contained 6 bases not matched to a gene. CDR1 MNHEY and CDR2 SVGAGI come from the germline V gene.